The 23 T cell receptor beta chains given below trace back to one sample, sequenced in a study of cytomegalovirus exposure and HLA in healthy donors. Repertoires were generated with immunoSEQ multiplex PCR, while TCRdb's copy carries only in-frame clones and drops some. The data hold about 160,000 clones, with about 95% observed a single time. Sequencing input: PBMCs. The receptors derive from a woman between 18 and 29 years old in good health and CMV-seronegative.

V is TRBV7-9 and J is TRBJ1-5; perhaps TRBD1 as D (5 bases). V was trimmed by 5 bases and J by 1 base, leaving 15 bases between them. This CDR3 comprises 16 residues. CDR1 SEHNR and CDR2 FQNEAQ come from the germline V gene (reference sequence). The CDR3 here is CASSRGGTESNQPQHF. The CDR3 region has the DNA TGTGCCAGCAGCCGGGGGGGAACAGAGAGCAATCAGCCCCAGCATTTT.

The gene calls are TRBV30 and TRBJ1-1; 9 positions agree with TRBD1. After removal of 5 bases from V and 3 bases from J, the junction contained 1 base not matched to a gene. Per the germline V gene, CDR1 is GTSNPN and CDR2 is SVGIG (reference sequence). The CDR3 runs to 12 residues. CDR3 region: CAWGQGHTEAFF. DNA for the CDR3: TGTGCCTGGGGACAGGGGCACACTGAAGCTTTCTTT. The variable domain in full, with the rest retrieved from reference TRBV30 and TRBJ1-1, is SQTIHQWPATLVQPVGSPLSLECTVEGTSNPNLYWYRQAAGRGLQLLFYSVGIGQISSEVPQNLSASRPQDRQFILSSKKLLLSDSGFYLCAWGQGHTEAFFGQGTRLTVV.

The genes are TRBV6-6 and TRBJ2-5; D gene uncertain. This CDR3 is 15 amino acids long. V lost 2 bases, J lost 7 bases, and 17 bases lay in between. Germline CDR1 MNHNY, CDR2 SVGAGI (reference sequence). CDR3 nucleotide sequence: TGTGCCAGCAGTTACGAGAAGGCCTTTCCGGGGACCCAGTACTTC. Its translation is CASSYEKAFPGTQYF.

The chain carries TRBV10-2 and TRBJ1-1; 8 nucleotides line up with TRBD1. V shed 2 bases, J shed 1 base, and the junction held 9 bases outside the gene matches. CDR1 is WSHSY, CDR2 SAAADI, per germline. This CDR3 comprises 17 residues. The CDR3 nucleotides are TGCGCCAGCAGTGAGAAGTCAGGGGGCAGTTGGAACACTGAAGCTTTCTTT. Amino acids: CASSEKSGGSWNTEAFF.

The chain combines TRBV19 with TRBJ1-5; D unresolved. The CDR3 runs 9 residues. From germline, CDR1 is LNHDA and CDR2 SQIVND (reference sequence). The germline V and J ends were trimmed by 8 bases and 7 bases, with 3 bases remaining between them. The DNA for the CDR3 is TGTGCCAGTCCACAGCCCCAGCATTTT. Its translation is CASPQPQHF.

The CDR3 nucleotides read TGTGCCAGCAGTTTAACAGGGGTAGGCTCACCCCTCCACTTT. This encodes CASSLTGVGSPLHF. V is TRBV27 and J is TRBJ1-6; 7 bases are a match to TRBD1. Germline CDR1 is MNHEY and CDR2 is SMNVEV (reference sequence). The CDR3 is 14 residues long. Losses at the gene ends were 2 bases for V and 10 bases for J; bases not matched to a gene: 5.

This chain connects TRBV19 to TRBJ1-2; 9 bases line up with TRBD1. Germline V gives CDR1 LNHDA, CDR2 SQIVND (reference sequence). The CDR3 spans 13 residues. Germline trimming cut 9 bases from V and 0 bases from J; bases unmatched to any gene: 2. The CDR3 loop reads CASRDRANYGYTF. For the CDR3, the DNA is TGTGCCAGCCGGGACAGGGCTAACTATGGCTACACCTTC.

There are a few counts of this clone. The V call is TRBV12-5, the J call TRBJ2-5, with D uncertain. Germline V gene lookup returns CDR1 LGHNT and CDR2 FRNRAP. V dropped 2 bases and J dropped 5 bases, with 6 bases sitting between them. The CDR3 is 12 amino acids. CDR3 DNA: TGTGCTAGTGGTTTGCAACGGGAGACCCAGTACTTC. Translated: CASGLQRETQYF. The complete variable domain, with remaining parts taken from reference TRBV12-5 and TRBJ2-5, reads DARVTQTPRHKVTEMGQEVTMRCQPILGHNTVFWYRQTMMQGLELLAYFRNRAPLDDSGMPKDRFSAEMPDATLATLKIQPSEPRDSAVYFCASGLQRETQYFGPGTRLLVL.

The chain has TRBV14 and TRBJ1-2; possible D gene TRBD1, 6 bases. The germline V gene has CDR1 SGHDN and CDR2 FVKESK. The CDR3 sequence is 15 residues long. V lost 4 bases and J 6 bases, leaving 18 bases between the germline ends. CDR3 bases: TGTGCCAGCAGCCGGGCAGGGGCCTTGATAAATGGCTACACCTTC. This gives the protein CASSRAGALINGYTF.

This rearrangement joins TRBV6-5 to TRBJ1-2, with TRBD1 matching over 8 bases. With V trimmed by 4 bases and J by 5 bases, 6 bases remained unmatched. Germline V gives CDR1 MNHEY, CDR2 SVGAGI. CDR3 length equals 14 residues. CDR3 DNA: TGTGCCAGCAGTTTTCAGGGGGCGAAGTATGGCTACACCTTC. It specifies CASSFQGAKYGYTF.

DNA of the CDR3: TGTGCCAGCAGCACCCTCGACCTTTTGGCGGGGGGGCTCGAGCAGTACTTC. Amino acid sequence: CASSTLDLLAGGLEQYF. The chain links TRBV5-6 to TRBJ2-7; 9 nucleotides line up with TRBD2. The junction had 17 bases not matched to a gene; V was cut back by 4 bases and J by 6 bases. Looked up from germline, CDR1 is SGHDT and CDR2 is YYEEEE. This CDR3 region has 17 residues.

V usage is TRBV5-6 and J usage is TRBJ2-1; tentative D call: TRBD1 (6 bases). V lost 4 bases and J 9 bases, leaving 11 bases between the germline ends. CDR3 size: 12 residues. Germline CDR1 and CDR2: SGHDT and YYEEEE. This CDR3 is CASSRQETEQFF. CDR3 DNA sequence: TGTGCCAGCAGCCGACAGGAAACTGAGCAGTTCTTC.

The rearrangement links TRBV5-6 to TRBJ2-7; perhaps TRBD1 as D (6 bases). V was pared by 3 bases and J by 5 bases, with 21 bases between. CDR1 SGHDT and CDR2 YYEEEE come from the germline V gene. The CDR3 extends over 16 amino acids. CDR3 amino acids: CASSSPHTGKGNEQYF. The CDR3 nucleotides are TGTGCCAGCAGCTCTCCCCATACAGGGAAGGGCAACGAGCAGTACTTC.

This sequence joins TRBV9 and TRBJ2-7; 8 bases map to TRBD2. Losses at the gene ends were 0 bases for V and 3 bases for J; bases not matched to a gene: 8. The germline V gene encodes CDR1 SGDLS and CDR2 YYNGEE. CDR3 length equals 16 residues. The CDR3 nucleotides read TGTGCCAGCAGCGTAGGGCGGGGGGCCCCGGACTACGAGCAGTACTTC. It specifies CASSVGRGAPDYEQYF.

This rearrangement joins TRBV7-2 to TRBJ2-3; D possibly corresponds to TRBD1 (6 bases). Germline values: CDR1 SGHTA, CDR2 FQGNSA. Trimming removed 4 bases from V and 6 bases from J, with 14 bases in between. CDR3 length equals 14 residues. Here the CDR3 DNA reads TGTGCCAGCAGCTCAAAACAGGGATCCGATACGCAGTATTTT. It encodes CASSSKQGSDTQYF.

The chain carries TRBV7-2 and TRBJ1-2; D remains unclear. CDR3 length equals 15 residues. Germline lookup yields CDR1 SGHTA and CDR2 FQGNSA. Deletions cut 2 bases from V and 1 base from J, with 11 bases between. This chain's CDR3 is CASSLRGSVNYGYTF. DNA for the CDR3: TGTGCCAGCAGCTTACGCGGGTCTGTTAACTATGGCTACACCTTC. Drawing the rest from reference TRBV7-2 and TRBJ1-2, the complete variable domain is GAGVSQSPSNKVTEKGKDVELRCDPISGHTALYWYRQSLGQGLEFLIYFQGNSAPDKSGLPSDRFSAERTGGSVSTLTIQRTQQEDSAVYLCASSLRGSVNYGYTFGSGTRLTVV.

This clone has a single count. This chain links TRBV5-1 with TRBJ2-5; the match to TRBD2 covers 8 bases. J gave up 0 bases and V 3 bases, and 10 bases lay outside the gene matches. The CDR3 length is 17 residues. The V gene's germline CDR1 is SGHRS and CDR2 YFSETQ. CDR3 sequence reads: CASSSSGGPTYQETQYF. Written as DNA, the CDR3 is TGCGCCAGCAGCTCCAGCGGGGGCCCTACGTACCAAGAGACCCAGTACTTC.

V gene TRBV9 combines with J gene TRBJ2-2, with 9 bases that match TRBD2. CDR3 length equals 15 residues. Germline loops: CDR1 SGDLS, CDR2 YYNGEE. V shed 4 bases and J 2 bases; nucleotides not matched to a gene: 3. CDR3 protein: CASSFSGGNTGELFF. The CDR3 nucleotides are TGTGCCAGCAGCTTTAGCGGGGGCAACACCGGGGAGCTGTTTTTT.

The rearrangement joins TRBV7-2 to TRBJ1-1, with unresolved D. Germline V lookup: CDR1 SGHTA, CDR2 FQGNSA. Between the trimmed V and J ends, which lost 5 bases and 5 bases, there was a span of 6 bases. CDR3 length equals 11 residues. The chain's CDR3 is CASSPRTEAFF. CDR3 in DNA: TGTGCCAGCAGCCCGAGGACTGAAGCTTTCTTT.

The chain uses TRBV7-9 and TRBJ2-2; D perhaps matches TRBD1 (5 bases). CDR1 is SEHNR and CDR2 is FQNEAQ in the germline V gene (reference sequence). Trimming stripped 1 base from V and 5 bases from J, with 11 bases between. The length of the CDR3 is 15 residues. CDR3 coding DNA: TGTGCCAGCAGCTTAGGTGCAGGGTGGACCGGGGAGCTGTTTTTT. Protein sequence: CASSLGAGWTGELFF.

This chain connects TRBV7-9 to TRBJ2-1; possibly TRBD1 for D (5 bases). The CDR3 has 11 amino acids. The germline V gene has CDR1 SEHNR and CDR2 FQNEAQ (reference sequence). Trimming pared 10 bases from V and 9 bases from J, leaving 13 bases between. CDR3 in DNA: TGTGCCACGCAGGGTTTGGGTGAGCAGTTCTTC. It codes for CATQGLGEQFF.

V and J are TRBV15 and TRBJ2-7; 10 bases align to TRBD1. Trimming removed 5 bases from V and 2 bases from J; junction bases left unmatched: 9. There are 16 residues in the CDR3. The V gene's germline CDR1 is LNHNV and CDR2 YYDKDF (reference sequence). The CDR3 DNA is TGTGCCACCAGCCCAGGGCTAGGACAGGGGGCCTACGAGCAGTACTTC. Its protein is CATSPGLGQGAYEQYF.

This clone was seen only a few times. The V and J genes are TRBV2 and TRBJ2-5, with D unclear. The V end lost 6 bases, the J end lost 0 bases, and 5 bases lay between the germline ends. The germline CDR1 and CDR2 sequences are SNHLY and FYNNEI. The CDR3 is 12 residues long. The CDR3 DNA reads as TGTGCCAGCAGCTTGTACCAAGAGACCCAGTACTTC. Protein: CASSLYQETQYF.